Shown below are 30 T cell receptor beta chains from a single sample sequenced in a study of T cell responses to AZD1222 COVID-19 vaccine. Only in-frame clones appear in the TCRdb table, and some are missing; sequencing was by immunoSEQ multiplex PCR. This sample carries 95,000 to 150,000 clones, around 85% of them seen once, and the ten largest clones take 5.5% to 8%. The input for sequencing was peripheral blood, taken on day 0 of AZD1222 vaccination. These receptors were obtained from an adult in good health.

This clone was seen just once. This chain joins TRBV3-1 (or the pseudogene TRBV3-2) and TRBJ1-3, with TRBD1 as a possible D gene (6 bases). Germline V lookup: CDR1 LGHDT, CDR2 YNNKEL (reference sequence). This CDR3 comprises 18 residues. The germline V and J ends were trimmed by 2 bases and 0 bases, with 17 bases remaining between them. The CDR3 sequence: CASSQRTPQGLSGNTIYF. The CDR3 DNA reads as TGTGCCAGCAGCCAAAGGACCCCACAGGGCCTCTCTGGAAACACCATATATTTT.

The V and J genes are TRBV11-3 and TRBJ1-2; D gene ambiguous. This CDR3 contains 13 residues. With 1 base removed from V and 4 bases from J, the gap between germline ends came to 7 bases. Per germline, CDR1 SGHNT and CDR2 YENEEA. CDR3 bases: TGTGCCAGCAGCTTAGGGACGCGCTATGGCTACACCTTC. Protein product: CASSLGTRYGYTF.

This clone was observed a single time. The chain employs TRBV5-1 and TRBJ2-7; D ambiguous. The germline CDR1 and CDR2 sequences are SGHRS and YFSETQ. V dropped 0 bases and J dropped 3 bases, with 7 bases sitting between them. This CDR3 spans 13 amino acids. In nucleotides, the CDR3 is TGCGCCAGCAGCTTGGAGGGCTTCTACGAGCAGTACTTC. Translation: CASSLEGFYEQYF.

V usage is TRBV2 and J usage is TRBJ2-3; weak D call: TRBD2 (5 bases). CDR1 is SNHLY and CDR2 is FYNNEI in the germline V gene. The CDR3 consists of 15 residues. V was cut by 7 bases and J by 2 bases, with 16 bases left in between. CDR3 in amino acids: CASIEGRVLTDTQYF. In DNA form, the CDR3 reads TGTGCCAGCATCGAGGGTCGGGTTCTCACAGATACGCAGTATTTT. Based on the CDR3 plus reference TRBV2 and TRBJ2-3, the full variable domain is EPEVTQTPSHQVTQMGQEVILRCVPISNHLYFYWYRQILGQKVEFLVSFYNNEISEKSEIFDDQFSVERPDGSNFTLKIRSTKLEDSAMYFCASIEGRVLTDTQYFGPGTRLTVL.

This clone appeared once. The chain uses TRBV28 and TRBJ1-5; 8 bases line up with TRBD1. CDR1 is MDHEN, CDR2 SYDVKM, per germline. The CDR3 loop spans 16 amino acids. The trim removed 5 bases at V and 1 base at J, leaving 7 bases unmatched. The CDR3 DNA is TGTGCCAGCAGTAAATCCGGGACAGGAAGCAATCAGCCCCAGCATTTT. Translating gives CASSKSGTGSNQPQHF. The complete variable domain, with remaining parts taken from reference TRBV28 and TRBJ1-5, reads DVKVTQSSRYLVKRTGEKVFLECVQDMDHENMFWYRQDPGLGLRLIYFSYDVKMKEKGDIPEGYSVSREKKERFSLILESASTNQTSMYLCASSKSGTGSNQPQHFGDGTRLSIL.

Comments on this clone: One junction end does not reproduce the germline sequence, and a read error may be involved. The chain couples TRBV9 to TRBJ2-5; 9 bases map to TRBD2. The CDR3 has 16 residues. Germline CDR1 and CDR2: SGDLS and YYNGEE. The CDR3 is CASRVAGGSSQETQYF. CDR3 bases: TGTGCCAGCCGCGTGGCGGGGGGGTCATCTCAAGAGACCCAGTACTTC.

This clone was recorded many times. The chain links TRBV6-4 to TRBJ2-3; a possible D gene is TRBD2 (5 bases). The CDR3 spans 14 residues. CDR1 is MRHNA and CDR2 is SNTAGT in the germline V gene. Trimming took off 3 bases at V and 6 bases at J, with 13 bases between the two ends. CDR3: CASSEDGESDTQYF. The DNA of the CDR3 is TGTGCCAGCAGTGAGGACGGGGAGTCGGATACGCAGTATTTT.

This clone was seen a single time. This sequence joins TRBV28 and TRBJ2-1; TRBD2 agrees at 13 bases. The germline V gene has CDR1 MDHEN and CDR2 SYDVKM. J lost 9 bases, V lost 3 bases, and 8 bases had no gene match. The CDR3 has 16 residues. CDR3 sequence reads: CASSFPGLAGQAEQFF. CDR3 nucleotide sequence: TGTGCCAGCAGTTTTCCGGGACTAGCGGGGCAGGCTGAGCAGTTCTTC. The full variable domain, rest sourced from reference TRBV28 and TRBJ2-1, is DVKVTQSSRYLVKRTGEKVFLECVQDMDHENMFWYRQDPGLGLRLIYFSYDVKMKEKGDIPEGYSVSREKKERFSLILESASTNQTSMYLCASSFPGLAGQAEQFFGPGTRLTVL.

The chain uses TRBV5-6 and TRBJ1-1, with no clear D. Trimming shortened V by 2 bases and J by 4 bases, and 9 bases separated the two germline ends. CDR3 length: 13 residues. Germline-derived CDR1 and CDR2 are SGHDT and YYEEEE. CDR3 residues: CASSLAALTEAFF. The CDR3, as DNA: TGTGCCAGCAGCTTAGCGGCTCTCACTGAAGCTTTCTTT.

This chain joins TRBV5-5 and TRBJ2-7; TRBD1 matches 7 bases. Germline values: CDR1 SGHKS, CDR2 YYEKEE (reference sequence). The V and J ends lost 4 bases and 4 bases, in that order; junction bases with no gene match: 5. This CDR3 has 13 amino acids. The CDR3 DNA sequence: TGTGCCAGCAGCAGGGACAGAGTTTACGAGCAGTACTTC. Residues: CASSRDRVYEQYF. Complete variable domain (other parts from reference TRBV5-5 and TRBJ2-7): DAGVTQSPTHLIKTRGQQVTLRCSPISGHKSVSWYQQVLGQGPQFIFQYYEKEERGRGNFPDRFSARQFPNYSSELNVNALLLGDSALYLCASSRDRVYEQYFGPGTRLTVT.

The gene calls are TRBV15 and TRBJ1-2, with D unresolved. Between the trimmed V and J ends, which lost 5 bases and 8 bases, there was a span of 12 bases. The CDR3 runs 12 residues. Germline values: CDR1 LNHNV, CDR2 YYDKDF (reference sequence). The CDR3 DNA follows: TGTGCCACCAGCCCTAGCGAACAGGGCTACACCTTC. Its protein product is CATSPSEQGYTF. The full variable domain, its missing parts supplied by reference TRBV15 and TRBJ1-2, is DAMVIQNPRYQVTQFGKPVTLSCSQTLNHNVMYWYQQKSSQAPKLLFHYYDKDFNNEADTPDNFQSRRPNTSFCFLDIRSPGLGDTAMYLCATSPSEQGYTFGSGTRLTVV.

This clone was seen ten or more times. CDR3 nucleotide sequence: TGCGCCAGCAGTGAGTCTGTCGAGGGCAATGAGCAGTTCTTC. It encodes CASSESVEGNEQFF. The rearrangement links TRBV10-2 to TRBJ2-1; the D gene is possibly TRBD2 (5 bases). Per germline, CDR1 WSHSY and CDR2 SAAADI. The CDR3 has 14 residues. Trimming stripped 0 bases from V and 6 bases from J, with 9 bases between.

The chain is built from TRBV30 and TRBJ1-3; 7 bases are a match to TRBD1. Germline V lookup: CDR1 GTSNPN, CDR2 SVGIG (reference sequence). With V trimmed by 1 base and J by 4 bases, 10 bases remained unmatched. The CDR3 length is 16 residues. CDR3 in DNA: TGTGCCTGGAGTGCCTGGGACAGAACATTCGGAAACACCATATATTTT. Protein: CAWSAWDRTFGNTIYF.

The chain links TRBV6-5 to TRBJ2-2, with D uncertain. CDR1 MNHEY and CDR2 SVGAGI come from the germline V gene. This CDR3 region has 15 residues. V dropped 8 bases and J dropped 1 base, with 14 bases sitting between them. CDR3 amino acids: CASRRVSVNTGELFF. CDR3 bases: TGTGCCAGCCGACGGGTGTCAGTGAACACCGGGGAGCTGTTTTTT.

The chain employs TRBV28 and TRBJ2-7; 11 positions agree with TRBD2. Germline V gives CDR1 MDHEN, CDR2 SYDVKM. The V segment lost 3 bases and the J segment 0 bases; nucleotides outside the gene matches: 4. The CDR3 sequence is 16 residues long. CDR3 in DNA: TGTGCCAGCAGTTTTTCACTAGCGGGGGCCTCCTACGAGCAGTACTTC. Its translation is CASSFSLAGASYEQYF.

The chain recombines TRBV5-6 with TRBJ1-1, with D perhaps matching TRBD1 (5 bases). The CDR3 has 13 residues. In germline, CDR1 is SGHDT, CDR2 YYEEEE. Trimming took 0 bases from V and 6 from J, leaving 9 bases between them. The CDR3, as DNA: TGTGCCAGCAGCTTGGCAGGGATGGCTGAAGCTTTCTTT. This encodes CASSLAGMAEAFF.

The genes are TRBV29-1 and TRBJ1-4; 7 bases are shared with TRBD1. CDR3 length equals 14 residues. Germline V lookup: CDR1 SQVTM, CDR2 ANQGSEA. V shed 7 bases and J 8 bases; nucleotides not matched to a gene: 13. This CDR3 reads CSARQGLRGEKLFF. In nucleotides, the CDR3 is TGCAGCGCAAGACAGGGCTTAAGAGGGGAAAAACTGTTTTTT.

The CDR3 reads CASARLAGFITYNEQFF. CDR3 sequence (DNA): TGTGCCAGTGCCCGGCTAGCGGGGTTTATCACCTACAATGAGCAGTTCTTC. The V gene is TRBV19, the J gene TRBJ2-1; 9 bases fit TRBD2. CDR1 LNHDA and CDR2 SQIVND come from the germline V gene (reference sequence). The CDR3 length is 17 residues. Trimming cost V 8 bases and J 2 bases; bases outside gene matches: 13.

J is TRBJ2-2 and V is TRBV5-4, with TRBD1 matching 8 bases. Germline CDR1 is SGHNT and CDR2 is YYREEE (reference sequence). This CDR3 region has 16 residues. V was pared by 1 base and J by 5 bases, with 7 bases of the junction left unmatched. The CDR3 DNA follows: TGTGCCAGCAGCTTGCGACAGGGGCGGGGAACCGGGGAGCTGTTTTTT. This translates into CASSLRQGRGTGELFF.

The V gene is TRBV15, the J gene TRBJ2-6, with D possibly being TRBD2 (6 bases). Trimming removed 0 bases at V and 1 base at J, with 7 bases between. The CDR3 is 16 residues long. The germline V gene has CDR1 LNHNV and CDR2 YYDKDF (reference sequence). In DNA form, the CDR3 reads TGTGCCACCAGCAGAGACCGGGGGTCTGGGGCCAACGTCCTGACTTTC. This sequence encodes CATSRDRGSGANVLTF.

This sequence joins TRBV9 and TRBJ2-5; 8 positions match TRBD1. Germline trimming cut 3 bases from V and 1 base from J; bases unmatched to any gene: 5. The length of the CDR3 is 15 residues. Germline V gene sequence: CDR1 SGDLS, CDR2 YYNGEE. The CDR3 loop reads CASSENTGGQETQYF. Here the CDR3 DNA reads TGTGCCAGCAGCGAAAATACAGGGGGCCAAGAGACCCAGTACTTC. The full variable domain, completed using reference TRBV9 and TRBJ2-5, is DSGVTQTPKHLITATGQRVTLRCSPRSGDLSVYWYQQSLDQGLQFLIQYYNGEERAKGNILERFSAQQFPDLHSELNLSSLELGDSALYFCASSENTGGQETQYFGPGTRLLVL.

In its sample, this clone was seen once. The chain couples TRBV18 to TRBJ2-1; D ambiguous. Trimming took off 3 bases at V and 10 bases at J, with 16 bases between the two ends. The CDR3 loop spans 14 amino acids. Looked up from germline, CDR1 is KGHSH and CDR2 is LQKENI. As DNA, the CDR3 is TGTGCCAGCTCACCCGCGACTGGGGTTGGGGAGCAGTTCTTC. Protein product: CASSPATGVGEQFF.

The count of this clone is one. The CDR3 loop is CASSYSPQGSGGYTF. The CDR3 nucleotides read TGTGCCAGCAGTTACTCGCCACAGGGGAGCGGTGGCTACACCTTC. V usage is TRBV6-6 and J usage is TRBJ1-2, with 7 bases identical to TRBD1. The V gene's germline CDR1 is MNHNY and CDR2 SVGAGI (reference sequence). Trimming at V came to 0 bases and at J to 7 bases, leaving 8 bases not matched to a gene. The CDR3 totals 15 residues.

The genes are TRBV9 and TRBJ2-2, with D hard to call. Germline V CDR1 and CDR2: SGDLS, YYNGEE. V was cut by 7 bases and J by 0 bases, with 7 bases left in between. This CDR3 has 13 amino acids. The CDR3 region is CASGHPNTGELFF. In nucleotides, the CDR3 is TGTGCCAGCGGGCATCCGAACACCGGGGAGCTGTTTTTT.

The rearrangement uses TRBV27 and TRBJ1-6, with 9 bases fitting TRBD1. J lost 7 bases, V lost 4 bases, and 2 bases had no gene match. The CDR3 length is 14 residues. Germline values: CDR1 MNHEY, CDR2 SMNVEV (reference sequence). Here the CDR3 reads CASSWGQGNSPLHF. The CDR3 coding sequence is TGTGCCAGCAGTTGGGGACAGGGAAATTCACCCCTCCACTTT.

This clone was picked up one time. The chain employs TRBV7-8 and TRBJ1-2; D ambiguous. The CDR3 totals 13 residues. Germline lookup yields CDR1 SGHVS and CDR2 FQNEAQ. Trimming stripped 0 bases from V and 5 bases from J, with 7 bases between. The chain's CDR3 is CASSLATVYGYTF. The CDR3 DNA reads as TGTGCCAGCAGCTTAGCCACAGTTTATGGCTACACCTTC.

This clone was picked up a small number of times. The CDR3 loop reads CASSLALGRGGEQYF. CDR3 coding DNA: TGTGCCAGCAGCTTAGCATTGGGCAGGGGGGGCGAGCAGTACTTC. This rearrangement joins TRBV7-6 to TRBJ2-7; perhaps D is TRBD1 or TRBD2 (7 bases each). CDR1 and CDR2 (germline): SGHVS, FNYEAQ. The CDR3 contains 15 residues. V was cut by 0 bases and J by 6 bases, with 15 bases left in between.

This chain connects TRBV5-6 to TRBJ2-3; TRBD2 is a possible D gene (6 bases). V was trimmed by 6 bases and J by 6 bases, leaving 20 bases between them. The CDR3 is 15 amino acids. Germline-derived CDR1 and CDR2 are SGHDT and YYEEEE. DNA of the CDR3: TGTGCCAGCACCGAGGACTATCGATTAGGGGATACGCAGTATTTT. Encoded protein: CASTEDYRLGDTQYF.

This chain connects TRBV6-5 to TRBJ1-2; possibly TRBD1 for D (5 bases). V lost 10 bases, J lost 4 bases, and 10 bases lay in between. Germline CDR1 and CDR2: MNHEY and SVGAGI. This CDR3 has 11 residues. CDR3 sequence reads: CATQGFYGYTF. The CDR3 DNA reads as TGTGCCACTCAGGGTTTCTATGGCTACACCTTC.

The chain joins TRBV7-2 to TRBJ1-5; D remains ambiguous. V was pared by 1 base and J by 4 bases, with 14 bases between. From germline, CDR1 is SGHTA and CDR2 FQGNSA. The CDR3 has 16 residues. The DNA of the CDR3 is TGTGCCAGCAGCTTAGGACTCAGTCGCGGAAATCAGCCCCAGCATTTT. This gives the protein CASSLGLSRGNQPQHF.